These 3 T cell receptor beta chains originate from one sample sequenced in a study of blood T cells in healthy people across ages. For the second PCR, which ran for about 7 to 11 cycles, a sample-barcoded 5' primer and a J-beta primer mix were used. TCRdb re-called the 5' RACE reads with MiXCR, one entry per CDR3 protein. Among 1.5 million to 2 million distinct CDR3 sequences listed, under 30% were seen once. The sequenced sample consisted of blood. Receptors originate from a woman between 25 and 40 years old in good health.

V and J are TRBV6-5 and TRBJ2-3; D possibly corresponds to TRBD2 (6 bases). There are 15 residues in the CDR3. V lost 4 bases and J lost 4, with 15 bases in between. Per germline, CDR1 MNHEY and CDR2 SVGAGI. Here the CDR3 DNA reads TGTGCCAGCAGTTCGGGACCAGCGGGCGCAGATACGCAGTATTTT. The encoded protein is CASSSGPAGADTQYF.

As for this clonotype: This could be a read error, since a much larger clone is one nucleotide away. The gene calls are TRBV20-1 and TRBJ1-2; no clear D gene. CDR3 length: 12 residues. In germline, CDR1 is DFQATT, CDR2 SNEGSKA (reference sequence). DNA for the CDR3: TGCAGGGCTTTTGACATACTCTATGGCTACACCTTC. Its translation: CRAFDILYGYTF.

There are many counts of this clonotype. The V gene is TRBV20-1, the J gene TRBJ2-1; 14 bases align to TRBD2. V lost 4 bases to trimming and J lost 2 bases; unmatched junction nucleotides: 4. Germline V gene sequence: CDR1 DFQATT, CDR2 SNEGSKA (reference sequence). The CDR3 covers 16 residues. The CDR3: CSATRLAGGPYNEQFF. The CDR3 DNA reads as TGCAGTGCTACAAGACTAGCGGGAGGGCCCTACAATGAGCAGTTCTTC.